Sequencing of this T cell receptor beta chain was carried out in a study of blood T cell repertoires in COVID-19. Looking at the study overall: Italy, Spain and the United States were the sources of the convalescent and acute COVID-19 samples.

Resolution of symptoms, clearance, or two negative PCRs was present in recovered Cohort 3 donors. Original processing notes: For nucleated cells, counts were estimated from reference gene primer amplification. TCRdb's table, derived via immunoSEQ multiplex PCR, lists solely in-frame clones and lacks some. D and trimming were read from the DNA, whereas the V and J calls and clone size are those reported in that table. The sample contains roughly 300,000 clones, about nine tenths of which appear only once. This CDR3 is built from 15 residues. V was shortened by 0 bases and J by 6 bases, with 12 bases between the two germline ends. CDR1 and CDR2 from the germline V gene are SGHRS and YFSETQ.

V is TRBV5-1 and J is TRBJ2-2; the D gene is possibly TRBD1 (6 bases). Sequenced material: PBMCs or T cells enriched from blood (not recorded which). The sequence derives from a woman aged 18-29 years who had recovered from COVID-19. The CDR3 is CASSLDRAGAGELFF. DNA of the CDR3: TGCGCCAGCAGCTTGGACAGGGCAGGGGCCGGGGAGCTGTTTTTT. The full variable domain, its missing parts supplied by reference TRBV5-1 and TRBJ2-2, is KAGVTQTPRYLIKTRGQQVTLSCSPISGHRSVSWYQQTPGQGLQFLFEYFSETQRNKGNFPGRFSGRQFSNSRSEMNVSTLELGDSALYLCASSLDRAGAGELFFGEGSRLTVL.